This T cell receptor beta chain was obtained from a study of blood T cell repertoires in COVID-19. As for the study in general: COVID-19 samples from acute and convalescent phases originated in the United States, Italy and Spain. PBMCs, B-cell-depleted T cells, or T cells provided the cDNA or gDNA that made up the material.

Germline V gives CDR1 SGHDT, CDR2 YYEEEE. V was clipped by 4 bases and J by 1 base, with 11 bases between them. The CDR3 runs 14 residues. Original handling: Amplification from reference gene primers served as the basis for estimated nucleated cell counts. Produced via immunoSEQ multiplex PCR; TCRdb's table is partial and in-frame only. The DNA was the basis for D and trimming; V, J and clone size are from that table. This table has fewer than 250,000 clones, around 85% appearing once. The clonotype was recovered from an older woman with active or convalescent COVID-19. Sequencing used peripheral blood. V and J are TRBV5-6 and TRBJ1-1; possibly TRBD1 for D (6 bases). The chain's CDR3 is CASSTGHKNTEAFF. The CDR3 DNA follows: TGTGCCAGCAGCACGGGACATAAGAACACTGAAGCTTTCTTT.